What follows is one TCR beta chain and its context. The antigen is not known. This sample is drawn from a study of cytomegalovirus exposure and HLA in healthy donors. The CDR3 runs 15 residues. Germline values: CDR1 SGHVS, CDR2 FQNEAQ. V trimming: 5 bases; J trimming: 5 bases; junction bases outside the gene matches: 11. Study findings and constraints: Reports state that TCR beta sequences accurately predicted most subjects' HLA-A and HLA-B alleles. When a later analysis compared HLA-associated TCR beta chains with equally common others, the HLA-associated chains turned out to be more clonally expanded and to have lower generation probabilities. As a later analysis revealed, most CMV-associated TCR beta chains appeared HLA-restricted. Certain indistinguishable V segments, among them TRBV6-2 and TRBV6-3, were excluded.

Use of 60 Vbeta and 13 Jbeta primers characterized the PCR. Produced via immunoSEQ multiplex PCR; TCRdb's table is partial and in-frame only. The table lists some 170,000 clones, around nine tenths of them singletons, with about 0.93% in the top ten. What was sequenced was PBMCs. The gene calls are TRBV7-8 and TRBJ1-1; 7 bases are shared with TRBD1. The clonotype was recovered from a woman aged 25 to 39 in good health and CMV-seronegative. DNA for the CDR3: TGTGCCAGCAGCCCACAGGGGATCAGGGAAACTGAAGCTTTCTTT. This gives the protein CASSPQGIRETEAFF.